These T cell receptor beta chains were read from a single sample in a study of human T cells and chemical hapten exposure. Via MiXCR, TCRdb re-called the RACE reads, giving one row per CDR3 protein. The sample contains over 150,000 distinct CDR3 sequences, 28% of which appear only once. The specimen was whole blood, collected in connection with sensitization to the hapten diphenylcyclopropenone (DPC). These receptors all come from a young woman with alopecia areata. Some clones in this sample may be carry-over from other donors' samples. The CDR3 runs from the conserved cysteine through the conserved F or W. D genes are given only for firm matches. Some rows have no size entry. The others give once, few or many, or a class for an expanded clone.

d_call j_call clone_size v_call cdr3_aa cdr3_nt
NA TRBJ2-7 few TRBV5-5 CASSSISYEQYF TGTGCCAGCAGCTCCATATCCTACGAGCAGTACTTC
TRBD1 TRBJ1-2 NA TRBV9 CASSAGGTGANYGYTF TGTGCCAGCAGCGCCGGCGGGACAGGAGCTAACTATGGCTACACCTTC
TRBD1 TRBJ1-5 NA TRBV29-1 CSVLTGEGQPQHF TGCAGCGTGCTGACAGGGGAGGGTCAGCCCCAGCATTTT
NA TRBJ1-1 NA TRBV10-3 CATNPGGGEAFF TGTGCCACAAACCCCGGTGGGGGCGAAGCTTTCTTT
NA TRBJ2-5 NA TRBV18 CASSPPGEETQYF TGTGCCAGCTCACCACCGGGGGAAGAGACCCAGTACTTC
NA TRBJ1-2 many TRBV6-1 CASSEGGFPSYGYTF TGTGCCAGCAGTGAGGGGGGATTCCCTTCCTATGGCTACACCTTC
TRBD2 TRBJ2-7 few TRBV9 CASSVGTSGKASYEQYF TGTGCCAGCAGCGTAGGGACTAGCGGGAAGGCTTCCTACGAGCAGTACTTC
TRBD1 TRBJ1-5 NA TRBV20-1 CRGQGHSNQPQHF TGCAGGGGACAGGGGCATAGCAATCAGCCCCAGCATTTT
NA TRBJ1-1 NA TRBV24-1 CATSESDDSVNTEAFF TGTGCCACCAGTGAATCTGATGACAGCGTCAACACTGAAGCTTTCTTT
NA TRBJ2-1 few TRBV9 CASSAGSRDPRSEQFF TGTGCCAGCAGCGCCGGGTCCCGGGACCCGCGCAGTGAGCAGTTCTTC
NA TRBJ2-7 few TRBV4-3 CASSQARVSYEQYF TGCGCCAGCAGCCAAGCCCGGGTCTCCTACGAGCAGTACTTC
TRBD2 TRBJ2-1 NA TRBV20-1 CSAAGLAANEQFF TGCAGTGCAGCGGGACTAGCGGCCAATGAGCAGTTCTTC
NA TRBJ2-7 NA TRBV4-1 CASSQVQAEIQYF TGCGCCAGCAGCCAAGTACAGGCAGAAATTCAGTACTTC
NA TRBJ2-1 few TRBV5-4 CASSPRPNNEQFF TGTGCCAGCAGCCCCCGGCCTAACAATGAGCAGTTCTTC
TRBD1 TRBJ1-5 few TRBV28 CASRADRRSNQPQHF TGTGCCAGCAGAGCGGACAGGCGGAGCAATCAGCCCCAGCATTTT
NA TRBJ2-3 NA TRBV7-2 CASGGDTQYF TGTGCCAGCGGGGGGGATACGCAGTATTTT
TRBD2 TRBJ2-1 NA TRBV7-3 CASSFLSGNRLNEQFF TGTGCCAGCAGCTTCCTTAGCGGGAATCGCCTCAATGAGCAGTTCTTC
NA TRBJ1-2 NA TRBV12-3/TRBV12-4 CAIGWTGGHYGYTF TGTGCCATCGGTTGGACGGGGGGCCACTATGGCTACACCTTC
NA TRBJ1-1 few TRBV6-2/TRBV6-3 CASSHDGTEAFF TGTGCCAGCAGTCACGATGGGACTGAAGCTTTCTTT
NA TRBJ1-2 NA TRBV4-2 CASTLGRVYGYTF TGTGCCAGCACCTTAGGCAGGGTGTATGGCTACACCTTC
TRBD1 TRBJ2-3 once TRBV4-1 CASSQDIPGGPRTQYF TGCGCCAGCAGCCAAGATATCCCAGGGGGCCCCCGGACGCAGTATTTT
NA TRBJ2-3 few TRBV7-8 CASRRSDTQYF TGTGCCAGCCGTCGGTCAGATACGCAGTATTTT
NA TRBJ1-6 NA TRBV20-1 CSARTTFGYNSPLHF TGCAGTGCTAGGACCACCTTTGGCTATAATTCACCCCTCCACTTT
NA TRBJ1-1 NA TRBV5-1 CASSLEPDTEAFF TGCGCCAGCAGCTTGGAGCCCGACACTGAAGCTTTCTTT
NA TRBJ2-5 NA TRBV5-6 CASSLQRIQETQYF TGTGCCAGCAGCTTACAGCGGATCCAAGAGACCCAGTACTTC
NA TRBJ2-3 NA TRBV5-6 CASSGVDPAKDTQYF TGTGCCAGCAGTGGGGTAGATCCGGCAAAGGATACGCAGTATTTT
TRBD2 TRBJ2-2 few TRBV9 CASSGLAGQNTGELFF TGTGCCAGCAGCGGACTAGCGGGCCAAAACACCGGGGAGCTGTTTTTT
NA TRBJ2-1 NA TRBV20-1 CSASRQYNEQFF TGCAGTGCTAGTCGGCAGTACAATGAGCAGTTCTTC
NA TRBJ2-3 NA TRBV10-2 CASSSPTLTDTQYF TGCGCCAGCAGTTCGCCAACTCTCACAGATACGCAGTATTTT
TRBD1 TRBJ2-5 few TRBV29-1 CSVDRDSGLETQYF TGCAGCGTAGACCGGGACAGTGGTTTAGAGACCCAGTACTTC
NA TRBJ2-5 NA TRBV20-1 CSARDGTPQETQYF TGCAGTGCTAGAGATGGGACGCCACAAGAGACCCAGTACTTC
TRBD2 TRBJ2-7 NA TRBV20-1 CSASILAGANEQYF TGCAGTGCTAGTATACTAGCGGGAGCTAACGAGCAGTACTTC
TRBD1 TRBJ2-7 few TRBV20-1 CSAGPGQRRTSYEQYF TGCAGTGCTGGACCGGGACAGCGACGAACCTCCTACGAGCAGTACTTC
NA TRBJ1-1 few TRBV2 CASKVNGANTEAFF TGTGCCAGCAAGGTTAACGGGGCGAACACTGAAGCTTTCTTT
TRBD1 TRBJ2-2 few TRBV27 CASSLGADRANTGELFF TGTGCCAGCAGTTTAGGGGCCGACAGGGCGAACACCGGGGAGCTGTTTTTT
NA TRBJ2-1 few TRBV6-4 CASSDSDGNNEQFF TGTGCCAGCAGTGACTCTGACGGAAACAATGAGCAGTTCTTC
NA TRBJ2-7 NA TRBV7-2 CASSLGSGRSSYEQYF TGTGCCAGCAGCTTAGGTTCAGGACGGAGCTCCTACGAGCAGTACTTC
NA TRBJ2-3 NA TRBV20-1 CSAIGPQAQYF TGCAGTGCTATTGGTCCGCAAGCGCAGTATTTT
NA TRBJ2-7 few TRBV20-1 CSAQAAGSSYEQYF TGCAGTGCTCAAGCAGCGGGTAGCTCCTACGAGCAGTACTTC
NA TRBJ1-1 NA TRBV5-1 CASSLQSWDTEAFF TGCGCCAGCAGCTTACAGTCATGGGACACTGAAGCTTTCTTT
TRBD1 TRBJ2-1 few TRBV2 CASSGDRGYNEQFF TGTGCCAGCAGTGGGGACAGGGGGTACAATGAGCAGTTCTTC
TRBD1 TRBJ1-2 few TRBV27 CASSLLSGGDGYTF TGTGCCAGCAGTTTGTTGTCAGGGGGCGATGGCTACACCTTC
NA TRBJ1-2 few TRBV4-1 CASSQIVGTQANYGYTF TGCGCCAGCAGTCAGATTGTCGGGACTCAAGCTAACTATGGCTACACCTTC
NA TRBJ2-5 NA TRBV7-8 CASSLKGGAPVF TGTGCCAGCAGCCTTAAAGGAGGGGCGCCGGTCTTC
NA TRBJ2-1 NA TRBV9 CASSVVNSNEQFF TGTGCCAGCAGCGTAGTTAACTCCAATGAGCAGTTCTTC
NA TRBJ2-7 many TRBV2 CASFPQLGYEQYF TGTGCCAGCTTTCCCCAGCTTGGATACGAGCAGTACTTC
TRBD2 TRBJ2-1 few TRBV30 CAWSPTSGNAQFF TGTGCCTGGAGCCCGACTAGCGGGAACGCTCAGTTCTTC
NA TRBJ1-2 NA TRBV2 CASSEARGQFLSGYTF TGTGCCAGCAGTGAAGCGCGCGGGCAATTTTTATCTGGCTACACCTTC
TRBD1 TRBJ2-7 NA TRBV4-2 CASRRGTASYEQYF TGTGCCAGCAGGAGGGGGACAGCTTCCTACGAGCAGTACTTC
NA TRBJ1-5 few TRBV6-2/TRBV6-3 CASSLWPLEQPQHF TGTGCCAGCAGTCTGTGGCCCCTCGAGCAGCCCCAGCATTTT
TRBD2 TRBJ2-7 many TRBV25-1 CASSVGTSDSYEQYF TGTGCCAGCAGTGTAGGGACTAGCGACTCCTACGAGCAGTACTTC
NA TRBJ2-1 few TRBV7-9 CASSPDNGRNEQFF TGTGCCAGCAGCCCGGACAACGGTCGCAATGAGCAGTTCTTC
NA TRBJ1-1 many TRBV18 CASSPRGNTEAFF TGTGCCAGCTCACCAAGGGGGAACACTGAAGCTTTCTTT
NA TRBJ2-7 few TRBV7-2 CASSLTAREQYF TGTGCCAGCAGCTTGACTGCGCGGGAGCAGTACTTC